The 22 T cell receptor beta chains given below trace back to one sample, sequenced in a study of shared clonotypes between healthy human individuals. Clones were sequenced by immunoSEQ multiplex PCR, and TCRdb holds only the in-frame ones, with some missing. The table records some 690,000 clones, 90% of them present only once. Sequencing was done on a sample of memory CD8+ T cells from PBMCs. Subset noted: CD45RO+ cells pooled with CCR7-negative TemRA cells. The receptors shown here come from a young man in good health. Some clones in this sample may be carry-over from other donors' samples.

This chain links TRBV28 with TRBJ1-6; the match to TRBD1 covers 7 bases. Germline CDR1 reads MDHEN; CDR2 reads SYDVKM. Losses at the gene ends were 3 bases for V and 8 bases for J; bases not matched to a gene: 13. This CDR3 is built from 17 residues. CDR3 protein: CASSFHNQGGPDSPLHF. For the CDR3, the DNA is TGTGCCAGCAGTTTTCATAACCAGGGGGGGCCCGATTCACCCCTCCACTTT.

The gene calls are TRBV5-1 and TRBJ1-5; D might be TRBD1 (5 bases). Trimming took 0 bases from V and 7 from J, leaving 23 bases between them. The CDR3 sequence is 18 residues long. Germline loops: CDR1 SGHRS, CDR2 YFSETQ. CDR3 sequence reads: CASSLEAGGSRGEQPQHF. The DNA for the CDR3 is TGCGCCAGCAGCTTGGAGGCTGGGGGGTCCCGGGGGGAACAGCCCCAGCATTTT.

This sequence joins TRBV6-1 and TRBJ1-2, with TRBD1 identical over 9 bases. CDR1 MNHNS and CDR2 SASEGT come from the germline V gene. The CDR3 extends over 16 amino acids. The junction had 5 bases not matched to a gene; V was cut back by 2 bases and J by 1 base. The CDR3 is CASSEWGTGINYGYTF. CDR3 coding DNA: TGTGCCAGCAGTGAATGGGGGACAGGGATTAACTATGGCTACACCTTC.

The chain links TRBV18 to TRBJ2-1, with 8 bases fitting TRBD2. Trimming at V came to 6 bases and at J to 1 base, leaving 11 bases not matched to a gene. The CDR3 has 17 residues. CDR1 and CDR2 from the germline V gene are KGHSH and LQKENI. This CDR3 is CASSKREGEPSYNEQFF. The DNA for the CDR3 is TGTGCCAGCTCTAAACGGGAGGGAGAGCCATCCTACAATGAGCAGTTCTTC.

Note on this clone: The same CDR3 can be traced to other DNA sequences in this sample. This chain links TRBV27 with TRBJ2-7, with 7 bases aligning to TRBD2. CDR1 MNHEY and CDR2 SMNVEV come from the germline V gene (reference sequence). Trimming removed 2 bases from V and 1 base from J; junction bases left unmatched: 2. This CDR3 is 14 amino acids long. The CDR3 reads CASSLGGVSYEQYF. The CDR3 DNA sequence: TGTGCCAGCAGTTTAGGGGGGGTTTCCTACGAGCAGTACTTC.

This rearrangement joins TRBV28 to TRBJ2-1; D gene uncertain. The CDR3 is made up of 13 amino acids. V was clipped by 0 bases and J by 7 bases, with 7 bases between them. Per the germline V gene, CDR1 is MDHEN and CDR2 is SYDVKM. The CDR3 sequence: CASSLWGRNEQFF. The CDR3, as DNA: TGTGCCAGCAGTTTATGGGGTAGGAATGAGCAGTTCTTC.

This clone came up a few times. The chain combines TRBV6-5 with TRBJ1-1, with a possible D match to TRBD1 (5 bases). CDR3 length equals 15 residues. Trimming pared 6 bases from V and 4 bases from J, leaving 18 bases between. Germline CDR1 reads MNHEY; CDR2 reads SVGAGI. As DNA, the CDR3 is TGTGCCAGCAGACAGGATTGGGTTGGTAGCACTGAAGCTTTCTTT. This codes for CASRQDWVGSTEAFF.

This chain links TRBV28 with TRBJ2-5; TRBD2 agrees at 8 bases. The germline V gene has CDR1 MDHEN and CDR2 SYDVKM. V shed 6 bases, J shed 3 bases, and the junction held 15 bases outside the gene matches. The CDR3 is made up of 17 amino acids. The CDR3 sequence: CASSPQISGESEETQYF. The CDR3 nucleotides are TGTGCCAGCAGCCCTCAAATTAGCGGGGAAAGTGAAGAGACCCAGTACTTC. Variable domain in full (rest from reference TRBV28 and TRBJ2-5): DVKVTQSSRYLVKRTGEKVFLECVQDMDHENMFWYRQDPGLGLRLIYFSYDVKMKEKGDIPEGYSVSREKKERFSLILESASTNQTSMYLCASSPQISGESEETQYFGPGTRLLVL.

The chain recombines TRBV11-3 with TRBJ2-1; D tentatively reads TRBD1 or TRBD2 (5 bases each). Germline V gene data show CDR1 as SGHNT and CDR2 as YENEEA. The germline V and J ends were trimmed by 4 bases and 7 bases, with 20 bases remaining between them. The CDR3 is made up of 16 amino acids. CDR3 coding DNA: TGTGCCAGCAGCTCGGGGACGTTAGGTTATCGAAATGAGCAGTTCTTC. It encodes CASSSGTLGYRNEQFF.

The chain carries TRBV28 and TRBJ2-1; 7 bases agree with TRBD2. The ends lost 3 bases at V and 5 bases at J; junction bases unmatched: 4. CDR1 and CDR2 from the germline V gene are MDHEN and SYDVKM. The CDR3 extends over 14 amino acids. The CDR3 reads CASSLEGGNNEQFF. The CDR3 nucleotides read TGTGCCAGCAGTTTGGAGGGAGGGAACAATGAGCAGTTCTTC.

This chain connects TRBV13 to TRBJ2-3; 12 bases agree with TRBD2. The trim removed 4 bases at V and 4 bases at J, leaving 6 bases unmatched. The CDR3 runs to 16 residues. The germline CDR1 and CDR2 sequences are PRHDT and FYEKMQ (reference sequence). CDR3 loop: CASSSRLAGVPDTQYF. In DNA, the CDR3 is TGTGCCAGCAGCTCGCGACTAGCGGGAGTCCCAGATACGCAGTATTTT. Based on the CDR3 plus reference TRBV13 and TRBJ2-3, the full variable domain is AAGVIQSPRHLIKEKRETATLKCYPIPRHDTVYWYQQGPGQDPQFLISFYEKMQSDKGSIPDRFSAQQFSDYHSELNMSSLELGDSALYFCASSSRLAGVPDTQYFGPGTRLTVL.

The gene calls are TRBV7-9 and TRBJ2-3; 7 bases are shared with TRBD2. Per germline, CDR1 SEHNR and CDR2 FQNEAQ (reference sequence). V was pared by 2 bases and J by 5 bases, with 1 base of the junction left unmatched. This CDR3 region has 13 residues. CDR3 DNA: TGTGCCAGCAGCTTATCGGGAGGAGATACGCAGTATTTT. Amino acid sequence: CASSLSGGDTQYF.

In its sample, this clone was seen once. The chain links TRBV16 to TRBJ1-2, with D unclear. V was shortened by 5 bases and J by 4 bases, with 11 bases between the two germline ends. Germline V gene lookup returns CDR1 KGHSY and CDR2 FQNENV. This CDR3 is 13 amino acids long. As DNA, the CDR3 is TGTGCCAGCAGCTCAGGAGGGTCCTATGGCTACACCTTC. It yields the protein CASSSGGSYGYTF.

The rearrangement links TRBV14 to TRBJ2-3; no clear D gene. The CDR3 loop spans 15 amino acids. V lost 0 bases, J lost 2 bases, and 9 bases lay in between. Germline CDR1 reads SGHDN; CDR2 reads FVKESK. The CDR3 loop reads CASSQDRRYTDTQYF. CDR3 DNA: TGTGCCAGCAGCCAAGATCGGCGGTACACAGATACGCAGTATTTT.

V gene TRBV28 combines with J gene TRBJ2-7; D uncertain. V gave up 3 bases and J gave up 6 bases, with 12 bases separating them. This CDR3 is 13 amino acids long. Germline V gene lookup returns CDR1 MDHEN and CDR2 SYDVKM. CDR3 coding DNA: TGTGCCAGCAGTTTCGCCCGCCCGGGCGAGCAGTACTTC. Amino acids: CASSFARPGEQYF.

The CDR3: CASSVGTSGQFF. In nucleotides, the CDR3 is TGTGCCAGCAGCGTTGGGACGTCTGGGCAGTTCTTC. This sequence joins TRBV9 and TRBJ2-1, with D possibly called TRBD1 or TRBD2 (5 bases each). V was clipped by 2 bases and J by 12 bases, with 12 bases between them. Germline CDR1 and CDR2: SGDLS and YYNGEE. The CDR3 contains 12 residues.

This clone was seen just once. The CDR3: CASSLRVSHYEQYF. The CDR3 nucleotides read TGTGCCAGCAGTTTAAGGGTCAGCCACTACGAGCAGTACTTC. The chain uses TRBV27 and TRBJ2-7; D unclear. V lost 2 bases, J lost 3 bases, and 11 bases lay in between. CDR3 length: 14 residues. Germline CDR1 is MNHEY and CDR2 is SMNVEV (reference sequence).

This chain links TRBV27 with TRBJ2-2; 13 positions match TRBD2. This CDR3 has 16 amino acids. V trimming: 6 bases; J trimming: 8 bases; junction bases outside the gene matches: 9. Germline V gives CDR1 MNHEY, CDR2 SMNVEV (reference sequence). The CDR3 DNA reads as TGTGCCAGCAGAGAAGGGACTAGCGGGATTTTTGGGGAGCTGTTTTTT. This gives the protein CASREGTSGIFGELFF.

The chain recombines TRBV30 with TRBJ1-6; D remains unclear. The CDR3 runs to 16 residues. Trimming stripped 3 bases from V and 0 bases from J, with 12 bases between. The germline gives CDR1 GTSNPN, CDR2 SVGIG (reference sequence). Here the CDR3 reads CAWSDALGSYNSPLHF. For the CDR3, the DNA is TGTGCCTGGAGCGACGCCTTGGGCTCCTATAATTCACCCCTCCACTTT.

The chain links TRBV10-3 to TRBJ2-3, with D possibly being TRBD2 (6 bases). Trimming took off 8 bases at V and 2 bases at J, with 17 bases between the two ends. Germline V gene data show CDR1 as ENHRY and CDR2 as SYGVKD. This CDR3 has 15 residues. The CDR3 sequence: CAIGSVAGPTDTQYF. The CDR3 nucleotides read TGTGCCATCGGGTCGGTCGCGGGACCCACAGATACGCAGTATTTT.

The chain uses TRBV27 and TRBJ1-1; D not certain. The V end lost 3 bases, the J end lost 5 bases, and 10 bases lay between the germline ends. The CDR3 loop spans 13 amino acids. In germline, CDR1 is MNHEY, CDR2 SMNVEV (reference sequence). CDR3: CASSFSTRTEAFF. The CDR3 coding sequence is TGTGCCAGCAGTTTCTCTACCAGAACTGAAGCTTTCTTT.

V usage is TRBV27 and J usage is TRBJ1-1, with 10 bases lining up with TRBD1. This CDR3 is built from 14 residues. Germline-derived CDR1 and CDR2 are MNHEY and SMNVEV (reference sequence). V trimming: 4 bases; J trimming: 1 base; junction bases outside the gene matches: 0. The CDR3 spells CASSWDRGNTEAFF. In DNA, the CDR3 is TGTGCCAGCAGTTGGGACAGGGGGAACACTGAAGCTTTCTTT.